This TCR beta chain was retrieved from a study of OX40 agonist ivuxolimab in advanced cancers. Study-wide findings and caveats: Clonal expansion was seen in CD4+ and CD8+ blood T cells by week 6 at 0.1 to 3.0 mg/kg.

Produced via immunoSEQ multiplex PCR; TCRdb's table is partial and in-frame only. The table shows about 64,000 clones, with 80% to 90% occurring only once. As regards this clone: Its antigen is not identified.

In germline, CDR1 is WNHNN, CDR2 SYGVQD (reference sequence). The CDR3 has 14 amino acids. J gave up 5 bases and V 5 bases, and 4 bases lay outside the gene matches. This chain links TRBV10-1 with TRBJ2-2; 8 nucleotides match TRBD2. Sequencing used CD4+ or CD8+ T cells sorted from blood, obtained in a trial of the OX40 agonist ivuxolimab. The receptor was derived from an adult with an advanced solid tumor such as melanoma, head and neck, liver or kidney cancer. CDR3 in amino acids: CASSLGLGTGELFF. The CDR3 region has the DNA TGCGCCAGCAGTTTGGGACTAGGAACCGGGGAGCTGTTTTTT.